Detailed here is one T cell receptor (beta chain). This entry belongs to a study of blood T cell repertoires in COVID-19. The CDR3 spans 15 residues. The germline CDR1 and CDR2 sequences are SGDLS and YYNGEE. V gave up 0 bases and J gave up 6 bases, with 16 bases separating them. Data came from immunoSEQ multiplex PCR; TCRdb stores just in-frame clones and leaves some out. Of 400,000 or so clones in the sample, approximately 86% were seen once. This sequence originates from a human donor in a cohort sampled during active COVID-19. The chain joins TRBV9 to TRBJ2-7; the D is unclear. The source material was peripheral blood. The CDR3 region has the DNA TGTGCCAGCAGCGTAGTGATGTCTAGATTAGGCGAGCAGTACTTC. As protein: CASSVVMSRLGEQYF.